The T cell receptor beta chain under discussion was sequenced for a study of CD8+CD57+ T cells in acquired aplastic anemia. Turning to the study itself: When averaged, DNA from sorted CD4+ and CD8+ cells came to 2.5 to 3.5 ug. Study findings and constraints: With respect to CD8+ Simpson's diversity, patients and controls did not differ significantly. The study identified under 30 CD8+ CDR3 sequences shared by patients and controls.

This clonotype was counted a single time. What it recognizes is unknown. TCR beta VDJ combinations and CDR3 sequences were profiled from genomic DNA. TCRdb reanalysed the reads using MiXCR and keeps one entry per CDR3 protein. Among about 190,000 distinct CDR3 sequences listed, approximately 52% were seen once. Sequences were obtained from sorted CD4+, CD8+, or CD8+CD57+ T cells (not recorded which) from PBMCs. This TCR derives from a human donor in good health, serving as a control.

In DNA, the CDR3 is TGTGCCATCAGTGAAAGGGGGGCCCTCAATGAGCAGTTCTTC. This sequence encodes CAISERGALNEQFF. This chain links TRBV10-3 with TRBJ2-1, with D perhaps matching TRBD1 or TRBD2 (6 bases each). Per germline, CDR1 ENHRY and CDR2 SYGVKD. V lost 3 bases and J lost 6, with 12 bases in between. The length of the CDR3 is 14 residues.